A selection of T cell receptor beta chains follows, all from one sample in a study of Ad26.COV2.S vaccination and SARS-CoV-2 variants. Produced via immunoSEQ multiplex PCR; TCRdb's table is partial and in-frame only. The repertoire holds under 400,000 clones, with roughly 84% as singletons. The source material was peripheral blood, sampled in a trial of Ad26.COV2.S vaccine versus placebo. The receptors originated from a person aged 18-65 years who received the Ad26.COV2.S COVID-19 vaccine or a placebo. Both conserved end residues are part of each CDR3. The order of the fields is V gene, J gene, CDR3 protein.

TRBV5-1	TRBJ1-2	CASSLGQGASGYTF
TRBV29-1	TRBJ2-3	CSVETNTDTQYF
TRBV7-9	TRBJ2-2	CASPPDTGELFF
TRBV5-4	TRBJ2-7	CASSLRPGSSSYEQYF
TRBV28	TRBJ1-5	CASSLVADNQPQHF
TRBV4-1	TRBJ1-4	CASSLAPGQGGEKLFF
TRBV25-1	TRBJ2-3	CASSEYGRTSSSDTQYF
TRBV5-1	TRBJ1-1	CASSSSIGVPEAFF
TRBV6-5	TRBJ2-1	CASSGQGNMWNEQFF
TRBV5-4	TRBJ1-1	CASSLPGTVNTEAFF
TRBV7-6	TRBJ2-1	CASSLPMSGGAPSSYNEQFF
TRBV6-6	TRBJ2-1	CASTQTSGGAYEQFF
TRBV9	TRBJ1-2	CASSVGLGYGYTF
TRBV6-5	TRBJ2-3	CASSRAGAGTDTQYF
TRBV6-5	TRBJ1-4	CASSLTVVANEKLFF
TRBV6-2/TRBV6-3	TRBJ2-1	CASSPWTGDNEQFF
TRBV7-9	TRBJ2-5	CASSFGIPEETQYF
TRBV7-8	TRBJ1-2	CASSVGGSNYGYTF
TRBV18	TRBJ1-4	CASSPSGGYGEKLFF
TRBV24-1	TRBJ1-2	CATSDRPYGYTF
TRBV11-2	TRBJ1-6	CASSLVSFYNSPLHF
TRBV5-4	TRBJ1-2	CASSLRARGREGYTF
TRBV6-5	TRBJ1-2	CASNEQGTDGYTF
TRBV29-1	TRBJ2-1	CSGRGLIYNEQFF
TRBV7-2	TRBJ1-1	CASSVDRFNTEAFF
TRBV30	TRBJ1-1	CAAGEGGIGTEAFF
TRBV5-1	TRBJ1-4	CASSLASGATNEKLFF
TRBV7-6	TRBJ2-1	CASSAPVAGGREQFF
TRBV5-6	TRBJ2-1	CASSLRWDRAYNEQFF
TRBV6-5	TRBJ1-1	CASSDDTEAFF
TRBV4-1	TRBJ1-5	CASSQYISTGRDQPQHF
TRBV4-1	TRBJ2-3	CASSQPDRAPSTDTQYF
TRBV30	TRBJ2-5	CARSWGTGETQYF
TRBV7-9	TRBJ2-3	CASSFGQVLGDTQYF
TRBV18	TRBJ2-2	CASSPGLAGGPGTGELFF
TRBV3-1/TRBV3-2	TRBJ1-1	CASSFQPGQMNTEAFF
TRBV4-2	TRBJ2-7	CASSQGLDRGVEQYF
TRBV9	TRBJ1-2	CASSVDGYGYTF
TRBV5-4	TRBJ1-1	CASSPAADRNTEAFF
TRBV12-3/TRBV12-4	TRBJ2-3	CASSPDRRDTQYF
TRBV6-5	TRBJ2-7	CASSYSRGEGKYF
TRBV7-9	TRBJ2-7	CASSLAIRQYEQYF
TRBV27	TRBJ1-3	CASSLTGTSRRGNTIYF
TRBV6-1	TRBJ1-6	CASSEIPKGINSPLHF
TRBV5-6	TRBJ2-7	CASSLGRGLTYEQYF
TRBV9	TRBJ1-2	CASSAQGGTNYGYTF
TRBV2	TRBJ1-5	CASIPDYNNQPQHF
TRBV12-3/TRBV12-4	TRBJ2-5	CASTGGGQETQYF
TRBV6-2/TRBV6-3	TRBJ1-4	CASSYGGQKLFF
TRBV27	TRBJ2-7	CASRTGARYEQYF
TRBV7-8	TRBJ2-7	CASSEVGVHSSYEQYF
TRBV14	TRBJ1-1	CASSSLSGVTEAFF
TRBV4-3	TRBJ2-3	CASSQATGTSGGDTQYF